This is a list of T cell receptor beta chains from one sample in a study of blood T cell repertoires in COVID-19. The table came from immunoSEQ multiplex PCR; TCRdb's copy has only in-frame clones and leaves some out. The repertoire has about 51,000 clones, about 86% of them found once; the top ten carry around 4.6%. The sequenced material came from peripheral blood. The receptor set was obtained from a man older than 75 with active COVID-19. Both conserved end residues are part of each CDR3. A D gene is named only where the DNA matches it firmly. Some rows mark clone size as missing; the rest say once, few, many or name a class of expanded clone.

TRBV25-1	TRBJ2-7	once	TRBD2	TGTGCCAGCAGTACGAAGCCCGAGACTAGCGCGCACTACGAGCAGTACTTC	CASSTKPETSAHYEQYF
TRBV28	TRBJ1-2	NA	TRBD1	TGTGCCAGCAGTTTGGGACAGGGAGGCGGCTACACCTTC	CASSLGQGGGYTF
TRBV27	TRBJ2-7	NA	NA	TGTGCCAGCAGTCCCCTACGGTCCTACGAGCAGTACTTC	CASSPLRSYEQYF
TRBV4-1	TRBJ2-3	NA	TRBD1	TGCGCCAGCAGCCTTGGACAGGGCGGAGGCGCAACAGATACGCAGTATTTT	CASSLGQGGGATDTQYF
TRBV10-2	TRBJ2-1	NA	TRBD2	TGCGCCAGCAGTGGGAGCGGGAGCGGGAATGAGCAGTTCTTC	CASSGSGSGNEQFF
TRBV16	TRBJ1-4	NA	NA	TGTGCCAGCAGCCCTGAAACCGGTGCAACTAATGAAAAACTGTTTTTT	CASSPETGATNEKLFF
TRBV28	TRBJ1-2	once	NA	TGTGCCAGCAGTTTGTCTACAGGGGGCTACACCTTC	CASSLSTGGYTF
TRBV5-1	TRBJ1-4	NA	TRBD1	TGCGCCAGCCGAACCGGACAGGGAGAACTGTTTTTT	CASRTGQGELFF
TRBV12-3/TRBV12-4	TRBJ1-4	NA	TRBD1	TGTGCCAGCAGTTACGACAGGGACGAAAAACTGTTTTTT	CASSYDRDEKLFF
TRBV5-4	TRBJ2-7	NA	NA	TGTGCCAGCAGCTTTGGGAGCTCCTACGAGCAGTACTTC	CASSFGSSYEQYF
TRBV6-2/TRBV6-3	TRBJ2-2	NA	NA	TGTGCCAGCAGCCGCTCCGGGACACCGAACACCGGGGAGCTGTTTTTT	CASSRSGTPNTGELFF
TRBV27	TRBJ1-2	NA	TRBD1	TGTGCCAGCAGGACCCCGGTACAGGGGGGTGGCTACACCTTC	CASRTPVQGGGYTF
TRBV19	TRBJ2-2	NA	NA	TGTGCCAGTAGTTCAAGGGGCGTATTAGGTACCGGGGAGCTGTTTTTT	CASSSRGVLGTGELFF
TRBV7-9	TRBJ1-1	NA	NA	TGTGCCAGCAGCGCCAACGTTGGGGGGGGCAATTTTTTCGAGACTGAAGCTTTCTTT	CASSANVGGGNFFETEAFF
TRBV28	TRBJ2-7	NA	NA	TGTGCCAGCAGAGGGGTCGGAACCCAGTACGAGCAGTACTTC	CASRGVGTQYEQYF
TRBV18	TRBJ2-6	NA	TRBD1	TGTGCCAGCTCACCGTCCAGGGGGCCTGGGGCCAACGTCCTGACTTTC	CASSPSRGPGANVLTF
TRBV5-1	TRBJ2-1	NA	NA	TGCGCCAGCAGCTTGGGGGCGACAGGTTACAATGAGCAGTTCTTC	CASSLGATGYNEQFF
TRBV21-1	TRBJ2-1	NA	NA	TGTGCCAGCAGCAGGGGCCCAGACAGGGGGCAGTTCTTC	CASSRGPDRGQFF
TRBV28	TRBJ1-6	few	NA	TGTGCCATCCAGAACAGGCTCCGAAATCATTCACCCCTCCACTTT	CAIQNRLRNHSPLHF
TRBV7-2	TRBJ2-5	NA	TRBD2	TGTGCCAGCAGCTCCCCCCCTACTAGCGGTTCGCTCGAGACCCAGTACTTC	CASSSPPTSGSLETQYF
TRBV19	TRBJ1-1	NA	NA	TGTGCCAGTAACTATGACAGAGAAACTGAAGCTTTCTTT	CASNYDRETEAFF
TRBV5-1	TRBJ1-4	NA	TRBD1	TGCGCCAGCAGCTCCTCCGGGACAGGGTCTGAAAAACTGTTTTTT	CASSSSGTGSEKLFF
TRBV24-1	TRBJ2-5	NA	TRBD1	TGTGCCACCAGTGATCCTGCCCGGGACAGGGGGCAAGAGACCCAGTACTTC	CATSDPARDRGQETQYF
TRBV19	TRBJ1-5	NA	TRBD1	TGTGCCAGTGGGGACAGGGCCCAACATGATCCCCAGCATTTT	CASGDRAQHDPQHF
TRBV19	TRBJ2-3	once	TRBD2	TGTGCCAGTAGTATAAGCCGCGGGAGAGGTGCAGATACGCAGTATTTT	CASSISRGRGADTQYF
TRBV6-2/TRBV6-3	TRBJ2-3	NA	TRBD2	TGTGCCAGCAGCCCCTACGGGCTAGCGGCCACTCTGCGCACAGATACGCAGTATTTT	CASSPYGLAATLRTDTQYF
TRBV12-3/TRBV12-4	TRBJ1-1	NA	NA	TGTGCCAGCAGACAGACAGGTTACACTGAAGCTTTCTTT	CASRQTGYTEAFF
TRBV28	TRBJ2-5	NA	TRBD1	TGTGCCAGCAGTTTAGAAGGACAGGGGGCGCGGGAAGAGACCCAGTACTTC	CASSLEGQGAREETQYF
TRBV4-3	TRBJ2-1	NA	NA	TGCGCCAGCAGCCGCTCGGCTAGCGATCCCTACAATGAGCAGTTCTTC	CASSRSASDPYNEQFF